The 8 T cell receptor beta chains below all came from one sample that was sequenced in a study of blood T cell dynamics during melanoma immunotherapy. Specified time point: pre-treatment baseline. Sequencing used immunoSEQ multiplex PCR; TCRdb keeps in-frame clones, though not all of them. The repertoire holds 13,000 to 15,000 clones, with 70% to 90% as singletons. Here the sequenced sample was blood, taken from a patient treated with checkpoint blockade. These receptors all stem from a human donor with melanoma.

This clone has just one count. The CDR3 DNA sequence: TGTGCCAGCAGCGGGCGGGGCGGCATTATCGAGACCCAGTACTTC. Residues: CASSGRGGIIETQYF. V is TRBV5-6 and J is TRBJ2-5; D is perhaps TRBD2 (6 bases). Germline V lookup: CDR1 SGHDT, CDR2 YYEEEE. V was pared by 4 bases and J by 5 bases, with 18 bases between. CDR3 length: 15 residues.

This clone occurred once. The chain recombines TRBV5-6 with TRBJ1-2; 7 bases align to TRBD1. Per germline, CDR1 SGHDT and CDR2 YYEEEE. The CDR3 has 14 residues. The V segment lost 4 bases and the J segment 8 bases; nucleotides outside the gene matches: 11. CDR3 region: CASSLGQGVRGYTF. The CDR3 DNA reads as TGTGCCAGCAGCCTGGGGCAGGGGGTAAGGGGCTACACCTTC. Full variable domain (remainder filled in from reference TRBV5-6 and TRBJ1-2): DAGVTQSPTHLIKTRGQQVTLRCSPKSGHDTVSWYQQALGQGPQFIFQYYEEEERQRGNFPDRFSGHQFPNYSSELNVNALLLGDSALYLCASSLGQGVRGYTFGSGTRLTVV.

The chain joins TRBV19 to TRBJ1-1, with 9 bases fitting TRBD1. J was trimmed by 1 base and V by 7 bases; bases with no gene match: 13. The germline V gene has CDR1 LNHDA and CDR2 SQIVND (reference sequence). The CDR3 is made up of 17 amino acids. CDR3 loop: CASTKPRTGARNTEAFF. The CDR3 DNA is TGTGCCAGTACCAAACCCCGGACAGGGGCAAGGAACACTGAAGCTTTCTTT.

CDR3 DNA: TGTGCCAGCAGTTACTCGGGACTAGGGAACACCGGGGAGCTGTTTTTT. Its protein product is CASSYSGLGNTGELFF. The chain recombines TRBV6-5 with TRBJ2-2; 8 positions agree with TRBD2. Looked up from germline, CDR1 is MNHEY and CDR2 is SVGAGI. There are 16 residues in the CDR3. The J segment lost 1 base and the V segment lost 0 bases, leaving 1 base of the junction unmatched.

The chain joins TRBV7-8 to TRBJ2-6; D not certain. V dropped 3 bases and J dropped 4 bases, with 4 bases sitting between them. Looked up from germline, CDR1 is SGHVS and CDR2 is FQNEAQ. The CDR3 totals 13 residues. CDR3 in amino acids: CASSFSGANVLTF. As DNA, the CDR3 is TGTGCCAGCAGCTTTTCCGGGGCCAACGTCCTGACTTTC.

The chain joins TRBV5-1 to TRBJ1-1, with a weak D call TRBD1 (6 bases). With 0 bases removed from V and 3 bases from J, the gap between germline ends came to 9 bases. The CDR3 covers 14 residues. The germline V gene encodes CDR1 SGHRS and CDR2 YFSETQ. The CDR3 region is CASSLAGEDTEAFF. CDR3 bases: TGCGCCAGCAGCTTGGCAGGGGAAGACACTGAAGCTTTCTTT. The full variable domain, in which reference TRBV5-1 and TRBJ1-1 provide the parts outside the CDR3, is KAGVTQTPRYLIKTRGQQVTLSCSPISGHRSVSWYQQTPGQGLQFLFEYFSETQRNKGNFPGRFSGRQFSNSRSEMNVSTLELGDSALYLCASSLAGEDTEAFFGQGTRLTVV.

This rearrangement joins TRBV4-3 to TRBJ1-2, with D perhaps TRBD1 (5 bases). The CDR3 is 15 residues long. With 0 bases removed from V and 5 bases from J, the gap between germline ends came to 13 bases. Germline CDR1 is LGHNA and CDR2 is YSLEER. CDR3: CASSQDRALRYGYTF. CDR3 sequence (DNA): TGCGCCAGCAGCCAAGACAGGGCGCTAAGATATGGCTACACCTTC.

The chain is built from TRBV5-1 and TRBJ2-3; the match to TRBD2 covers 11 bases. The CDR3 length is 16 residues. V shed 4 bases and J 6 bases; nucleotides not matched to a gene: 10. Germline CDR1 reads SGHRS; CDR2 reads YFSETQ. The CDR3 nucleotides read TGCGCCAGCAGCACCGCCACTAGCGGGGGCAGGGATACGCAGTATTTT. Amino acids: CASSTATSGGRDTQYF.